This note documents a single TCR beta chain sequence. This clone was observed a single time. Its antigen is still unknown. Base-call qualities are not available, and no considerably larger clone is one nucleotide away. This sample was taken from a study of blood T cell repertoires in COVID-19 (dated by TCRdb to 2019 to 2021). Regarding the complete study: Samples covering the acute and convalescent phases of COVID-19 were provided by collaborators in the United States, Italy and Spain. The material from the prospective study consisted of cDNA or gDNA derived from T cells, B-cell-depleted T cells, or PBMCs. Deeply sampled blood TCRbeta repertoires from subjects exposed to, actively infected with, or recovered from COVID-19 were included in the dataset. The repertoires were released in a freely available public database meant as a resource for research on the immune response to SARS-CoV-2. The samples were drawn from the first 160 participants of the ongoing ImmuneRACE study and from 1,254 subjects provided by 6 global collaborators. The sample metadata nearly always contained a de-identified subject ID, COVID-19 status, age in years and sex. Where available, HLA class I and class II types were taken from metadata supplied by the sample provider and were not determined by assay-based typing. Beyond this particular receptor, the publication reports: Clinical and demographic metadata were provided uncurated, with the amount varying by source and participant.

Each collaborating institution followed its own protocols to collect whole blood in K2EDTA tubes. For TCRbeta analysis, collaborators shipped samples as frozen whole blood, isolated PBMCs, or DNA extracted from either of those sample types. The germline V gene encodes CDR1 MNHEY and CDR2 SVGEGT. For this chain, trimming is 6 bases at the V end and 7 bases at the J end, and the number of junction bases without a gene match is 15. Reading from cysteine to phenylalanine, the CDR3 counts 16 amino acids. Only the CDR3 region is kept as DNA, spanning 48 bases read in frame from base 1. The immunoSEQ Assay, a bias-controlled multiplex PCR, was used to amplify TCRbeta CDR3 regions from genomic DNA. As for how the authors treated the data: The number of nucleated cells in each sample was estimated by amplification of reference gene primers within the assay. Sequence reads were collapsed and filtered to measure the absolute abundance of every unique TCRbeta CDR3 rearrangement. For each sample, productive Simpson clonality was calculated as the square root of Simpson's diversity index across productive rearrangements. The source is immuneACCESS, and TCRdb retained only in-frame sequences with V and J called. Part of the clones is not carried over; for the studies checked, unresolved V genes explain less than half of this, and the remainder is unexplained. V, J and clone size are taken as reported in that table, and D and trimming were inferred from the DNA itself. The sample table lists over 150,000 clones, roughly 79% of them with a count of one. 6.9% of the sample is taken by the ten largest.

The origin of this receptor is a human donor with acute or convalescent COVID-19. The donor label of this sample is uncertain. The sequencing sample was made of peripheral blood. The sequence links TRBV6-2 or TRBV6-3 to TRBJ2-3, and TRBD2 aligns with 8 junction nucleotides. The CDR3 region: CASSPLRTSFFYTQYF. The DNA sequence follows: TGTGCCAGCAGCCCCCTGCGGACTAGCTTCTTCTATACGCAGTATTTT.